One and the same sample provided the 17 T cell receptor beta chains below, sequenced in a study of cytomegalovirus exposure and HLA in healthy donors. PCR employed 60 Vbeta and 13 Jbeta primers. Repertoires were generated with immunoSEQ multiplex PCR, while TCRdb's copy carries only in-frame clones and drops some. In the table there are around 200,000 clones, 75% to 85% of which are singletons. Sequences were obtained from PBMCs. Receptors were obtained from a woman between 50 and 59 years old in good health and CMV-seronegative.

The DNA of the CDR3 is TGTGCCAGCAGCGGCCCCTGGGACAGCAGCCAAGAGACCCAGTACTTC. This sequence encodes CASSGPWDSSQETQYF. This chain uses TRBV9 with TRBJ2-5; 7 bases align to TRBD1. Looked up from germline, CDR1 is SGDLS and CDR2 is YYNGEE. J was trimmed by 1 base and V by 3 bases; bases with no gene match: 9. The CDR3 is 16 residues long. Using reference TRBV9 and TRBJ2-5 for the parts outside the CDR3, the full variable domain is DSGVTQTPKHLITATGQRVTLRCSPRSGDLSVYWYQQSLDQGLQFLIQYYNGEERAKGNILERFSAQQFPDLHSELNLSSLELGDSALYFCASSGPWDSSQETQYFGPGTRLLVL.

The chain uses TRBV11-1 and TRBJ2-7, with 8 bases fitting TRBD1. V shed 3 bases, J shed 3 bases, and the junction held 13 bases outside the gene matches. The V gene's germline CDR1 is SGHAT and CDR2 FQDESV (reference sequence). The length of the CDR3 is 17 residues. CDR3 DNA sequence: TGTGCCAGCAGCTTTGCCGGGACAGGCCCGCTCAGCTACGAGCAGTACTTC. The encoded protein is CASSFAGTGPLSYEQYF.

This rearrangement joins TRBV15 to TRBJ1-6; 8 nucleotides line up with TRBD1. The CDR3 totals 15 residues. CDR1 is LNHNV and CDR2 is YYDKDF in the germline V gene (reference sequence). The V segment lost 2 bases and the J segment 10 bases; nucleotides outside the gene matches: 7. The CDR3 DNA sequence: TGTGCCACCAGCAGAAAGACAGGGGTTGGGTCACCCCTCCACTTT. It specifies CATSRKTGVGSPLHF.

V and J are TRBV29-1 and TRBJ1-5, with 9 bases that match TRBD1. V lost 6 bases to trimming and J lost 1 base; unmatched junction nucleotides: 1. Germline values: CDR1 SQVTM, CDR2 ANQGSEA. The CDR3 contains 13 residues. For the CDR3, the DNA is TGCAGCGTGGGACAGGGAAGCAATCAGCCCCAGCATTTT. Its protein is CSVGQGSNQPQHF.

V and J are TRBV6-5 and TRBJ1-1; D may be TRBD1 (6 bases). This CDR3 comprises 15 residues. The germline V gene has CDR1 MNHEY and CDR2 SVGAGI. Between the trimmed V and J ends, which lost 4 bases and 1 base, there was a span of 13 bases. DNA of the CDR3: TGTGCCAGCAGTTTCTCAGGGGAGGGGAACACTGAAGCTTTCTTT. It yields the protein CASSFSGEGNTEAFF.

The rearrangement links TRBV28 to TRBJ1-2, with D possibly being TRBD1 (5 bases). From germline, CDR1 is MDHEN and CDR2 SYDVKM. The germline V and J ends were trimmed by 6 bases and 5 bases, with 10 bases remaining between them. CDR3 length equals 12 residues. The CDR3 protein is CASSPGFYGYTF. In DNA, the CDR3 is TGTGCCAGCAGCCCAGGGTTTTATGGCTACACCTTC.

Concerning this clone: The junction departs from germline at one end; a sequencing error may be responsible. The V gene is TRBV7-9, the J gene TRBJ2-7; maybe TRBD1 (6 bases). Germline V CDR1 and CDR2: SEHNR, FQNEAQ (reference sequence). The CDR3 runs 13 residues. The DNA for the CDR3 is TGTTCCAGCAGCCCGGGACAATACTACGAGCAGTACTTC. Protein product: CSSSPGQYYEQYF.

V gene TRBV11-2 combines with J gene TRBJ2-1; 9 bases map to TRBD1. The CDR3 contains 15 residues. V lost 1 base to trimming and J lost 2 bases; unmatched junction nucleotides: 0. Germline CDR1 reads SGHAT; CDR2 reads FQNNGV. CDR3 amino acids: CASSLGTGAYNEQFF. In nucleotides, the CDR3 is TGTGCCAGCAGCTTAGGGACAGGGGCCTACAATGAGCAGTTCTTC.

The CDR3 DNA is TGTGCCAGCAGCGACCAGGGATTATGGACAGATACGCAGTATTTT. It codes for CASSDQGLWTDTQYF. The chain links TRBV9 to TRBJ2-3; D possibly corresponds to TRBD1 (5 bases). V was clipped by 3 bases and J by 3 bases, with 14 bases between them. CDR3 size: 15 residues. The germline V gene encodes CDR1 SGDLS and CDR2 YYNGEE.

The CDR3: CASNLGGQGFREQYF. Written as DNA, the CDR3 is TGTGCCAGCAATCTAGGGGGACAGGGATTTCGGGAGCAGTACTTC. This rearrangement joins TRBV28 to TRBJ2-7, with 9 bases lining up with TRBD1. Germline loops: CDR1 MDHEN, CDR2 SYDVKM. V gave up 7 bases and J gave up 7 bases; unmatched junction bases: 14. The CDR3 contains 15 residues.

The chain employs TRBV6-5 and TRBJ2-5, with 8 bases that match TRBD1. This CDR3 has 15 amino acids. V lost 7 bases and J lost 5; bases outside the gene matches: 12. Germline V gene data show CDR1 as MNHEY and CDR2 as SVGAGI. Here the CDR3 DNA reads TGTGCCAGCATGGCGTGGGGGACAGGTGGGGAGACCCAGTACTTC. This encodes CASMAWGTGGETQYF.

The table lists this clone with a few counts. This sequence joins TRBV27 and TRBJ2-5; D uncertain. V lost 4 bases to trimming and J lost 1 base, with 7 bases between them. The CDR3 is made up of 13 amino acids. Germline CDR1 MNHEY, CDR2 SMNVEV (reference sequence). CDR3 nucleotides: TGTGCCAGCAGTTCCCGAGTCCAAGAGACCCAGTACTTC. Translating it yields CASSSRVQETQYF.

The CDR3 protein is CASTGGGQTDTQYF. Here the CDR3 DNA reads TGTGCCAGCACCGGAGGGGGACAGACAGATACGCAGTATTTT. V is TRBV6-6 and J is TRBJ2-3; D possibly corresponds to TRBD1 (7 bases). The CDR3 loop spans 14 amino acids. CDR1 is MNHNY and CDR2 is SVGAGI in the germline V gene (reference sequence). V was pared by 7 bases and J by 3 bases, with 14 bases between.

The rearrangement links TRBV28 to TRBJ2-4; D is possibly TRBD2 (5 bases). CDR1 MDHEN and CDR2 SYDVKM come from the germline V gene. This CDR3 region has 16 residues. Trimming removed 5 bases at V and 4 bases at J, with 18 bases between. The chain's CDR3 is CASSPGGFLAKNIQYF. CDR3 DNA sequence: TGTGCCAGCAGTCCTGGTGGGTTCCTAGCTAAAAACATTCAGTACTTC.

The J gene is TRBJ1-2, the V gene TRBV5-4; TRBD1 might be the D (6 bases). Trimming took 4 bases from V and 3 from J, leaving 10 bases between them. Germline CDR1 is SGHNT and CDR2 is YYREEE (reference sequence). The CDR3 sequence is 13 residues long. CDR3 nucleotide sequence: TGTGCCAGCAGCCCAGGGGAGTACTATGGCTACACCTTC. Its protein is CASSPGEYYGYTF. Full variable domain (outside the CDR3, taken from reference TRBV5-4 and TRBJ1-2): ETGVTQSPTHLIKTRGQQVTLRCSSQSGHNTVSWYQQALGQGPQFIFQYYREEENGRGNFPPRFSGLQFPNYSSELNVNALELDDSALYLCASSPGEYYGYTFGSGTRLTVV.

This clone was found a few times. The J gene is TRBJ2-3, the V gene TRBV6-5; 8 bases fit TRBD1. The germline V gene encodes CDR1 MNHEY and CDR2 SVGAGI. Trimming removed 5 bases from V and 2 bases from J; junction bases left unmatched: 3. The CDR3 loop spans 14 amino acids. CDR3 sequence reads: CASSRDRTTDTQYF. CDR3 bases: TGTGCCAGCAGTCGGGACAGGACCACAGATACGCAGTATTTT.

V usage is TRBV18 and J usage is TRBJ2-1; TRBD1 matches 9 bases. V trimming: 3 bases; J trimming: 0 bases; junction bases outside the gene matches: 3. CDR1 and CDR2 (germline): KGHSH, LQKENI. CDR3 length: 16 amino acids. The CDR3 DNA reads TGTGCCAGCTCACCGGACAGGGGATACTCCTACAATGAGCAGTTCTTC. It specifies CASSPDRGYSYNEQFF.